The 25 T cell receptor beta chains given below trace back to one sample, sequenced in a study of cytomegalovirus exposure and HLA in healthy donors (dated by TCRdb to 2016 to 2017). The method was the immunoSEQ multiplex PCR assay. For the multiplex PCR, a mixture combining 60 forward primers for TCR Vbeta segments and 13 reverse primers for TCR Jbeta segments was used. This immuneACCESS table, as held by TCRdb, lists in-frame sequences with V and J called but not all clones. Of the missing ones, under half trace to an unresolved V gene in checked studies; the others have no known cause. The sample records 150,000 to 200,000 clones, approximately 83% of which are singletons. Of the sample, roughly 10% is held by the ten largest clones. Sequencing used PBMCs. Receptor source: a young man in good health and CMV-seropositive.

The V call is TRBV4-1, the J call TRBJ2-7; D gene uncertain. V was trimmed by 0 bases and J by 3 bases, leaving 12 bases between them. From germline, CDR1 is MGHRA and CDR2 YSYEKL. The CDR3 is 15 residues long. CDR3 region: CASSQDGYSNYEQYF. The DNA for the CDR3 is TGCGCCAGCAGCCAAGATGGTTACAGCAACTACGAGCAGTACTTC.

The chain employs TRBV28 and TRBJ2-2; TRBD1 agrees at 9 bases. The CDR3 has 14 amino acids. Germline CDR1 is MDHEN and CDR2 is SYDVKM. V shed 8 bases and J 4 bases; nucleotides not matched to a gene: 5. The CDR3 DNA is TGTGCCAGCGCAAGACAGGGGGGCACCGGGGAGCTGTTTTTT. It translates to CASARQGGTGELFF.

This chain links TRBV6-5 with TRBJ1-3; D might be TRBD1 (5 bases). Per germline, CDR1 MNHEY and CDR2 SVGAGI. The CDR3 extends over 14 amino acids. The V gene lost 5 bases and the J gene lost 0 bases, with 8 bases spanning the gap. Written as DNA, the CDR3 is TGTGCCAGCAGTATAGGGGCCTCTGGAAACACCATATATTTT. This sequence encodes CASSIGASGNTIYF.

V and J are TRBV4-1 and TRBJ2-1; D is possibly TRBD1 (5 bases). The germline gives CDR1 MGHRA, CDR2 YSYEKL. V lost 4 bases to trimming and J lost 9 bases, with 13 bases between them. This CDR3 comprises 13 residues. CDR3 in amino acids: CASSPFFGAEQFF. The DNA of the CDR3 is TGCGCCAGCAGCCCCTTTTTTGGGGCTGAGCAGTTCTTC.

The J gene is TRBJ1-5, the V gene TRBV7-8; D gene ambiguous. The CDR3 has 14 amino acids. Germline lookup yields CDR1 SGHVS and CDR2 FQNEAQ. Trimming removed 1 base at V and 0 bases at J, with 4 bases between. In DNA, the CDR3 is TGTGCCAGCAGCTTAGACAGTAGCAATCAGCCCCAGCATTTT. It encodes CASSLDSSNQPQHF.

The chain links TRBV11-1 to TRBJ1-1; D call uncertain. V was cut by 5 bases and J by 4 bases, with 14 bases left in between. CDR1 and CDR2 (germline): SGHAT, FQDESV (reference sequence). The length of the CDR3 is 14 residues. CDR3 DNA: TGTGCCAGCAGCCCCGCCCGGAGGCCCACTGAAGCTTTCTTT. This codes for CASSPARRPTEAFF.

The chain joins TRBV4-1 to TRBJ1-4; 7 positions agree with TRBD1. After removal of 0 bases from V and 6 bases from J, the junction contained 4 bases not matched to a gene. The CDR3 loop spans 15 amino acids. The germline CDR1 and CDR2 sequences are MGHRA and YSYEKL. CDR3 DNA: TGCGCCAGCAGCCAAGAGGGACAGCTCTATGAAAAACTGTTTTTT. It yields the protein CASSQEGQLYEKLFF.

The chain combines TRBV9 with TRBJ1-2, with a tentative D call TRBD1 (6 bases). There are 15 residues in the CDR3. V dropped 2 bases and J dropped 4 bases, with 15 bases sitting between them. Germline V CDR1 and CDR2: SGDLS, YYNGEE. The CDR3 loop reads CASSVAVQGIYGYTF. The CDR3 bases are TGTGCCAGCAGCGTCGCGGTCCAGGGGATCTATGGCTACACCTTC.

The chain recombines TRBV18 with TRBJ2-3; TRBD1 aligns across 9 bases. The germline CDR1 and CDR2 sequences are KGHSH and LQKENI. This CDR3 is 15 amino acids long. V lost 8 bases to trimming and J lost 6 bases; unmatched junction nucleotides: 12. The CDR3: CASGRTGVESDTQYF. The CDR3 DNA sequence: TGTGCCAGCGGGAGGACAGGGGTGGAGAGCGATACGCAGTATTTT. The whole variable domain, remainder taken from reference TRBV18 and TRBJ2-3, is NAGVMQNPRHLVRRRGQEARLRCSPMKGHSHVYWYRQLPEEGLKFMVYLQKENIIDESGMPKERFSAEFPKEGPSILRIQQVVRGDSAAYFCASGRTGVESDTQYFGPGTRLTVL.

This chain connects TRBV7-9 to TRBJ2-5, with no clear D. The CDR3 has 14 amino acids. Trimming left V 5 bases short and J 7 bases short, with 17 bases between. Germline loops: CDR1 SEHNR, CDR2 FQNEAQ (reference sequence). For the CDR3, the DNA is TGTGCCAGCAGCCCGCTGGGCACCGGCATGACCCAGTACTTC. It encodes CASSPLGTGMTQYF.

J is TRBJ1-3 and V is TRBV5-6; possibly TRBD1 for D (5 bases). CDR1 and CDR2 (germline): SGHDT, YYEEEE. With 3 bases removed from V and 4 bases from J, the gap between germline ends came to 11 bases. CDR3 length equals 14 residues. CDR3 protein: CASSWGEIGNTIYF. CDR3 nucleotides: TGTGCCAGCAGCTGGGGGGAGATAGGAAACACCATATATTTT.

This clone appeared once. The chain joins TRBV28 to TRBJ1-1; D perhaps matches TRBD1 (5 bases). The CDR3 is made up of 13 amino acids. Germline V gene data show CDR1 as MDHEN and CDR2 as SYDVKM. The V gene lost 5 bases and the J gene lost 4 bases, with 11 bases spanning the gap. The CDR3: CASSGGIGTEAFF. The DNA of the CDR3 is TGTGCCAGCAGTGGGGGGATTGGCACTGAAGCTTTCTTT.

V usage is TRBV15 and J usage is TRBJ1-5; no reliable D call. Trimming left V 5 bases short and J 4 bases short, with 12 bases between. From germline, CDR1 is LNHNV and CDR2 YYDKDF (reference sequence). This CDR3 spans 14 amino acids. CDR3 amino acids: CATSGRVWNQPQHF. The CDR3 DNA sequence: TGTGCCACCAGCGGTAGAGTTTGGAATCAGCCCCAGCATTTT.

The chain carries TRBV7-2 and TRBJ1-2, with 10 nucleotides matching TRBD1. V lost 5 bases to trimming and J lost 8 bases; unmatched junction nucleotides: 8. The V gene's germline CDR1 is SGHTA and CDR2 FQGNSA. The CDR3 consists of 14 residues. CDR3 coding DNA: TGTGCCAGCAGCCCTACCGGGACAGGGGTGGGCTACACCTTC. This gives the protein CASSPTGTGVGYTF.

The chain has TRBV9 and TRBJ2-7, with TRBD2 as a possible D gene (5 bases). The CDR3 spans 17 residues. With 0 bases removed from V and 5 bases from J, the gap between germline ends came to 21 bases. The germline V gene encodes CDR1 SGDLS and CDR2 YYNGEE. CDR3 amino acids: CASSVDPGSGVRNEQYF. In DNA, the CDR3 is TGTGCCAGCAGCGTAGATCCTGGGAGCGGAGTGAGGAACGAGCAGTACTTC.

The chain has TRBV27 and TRBJ2-5, with D perhaps TRBD2 (6 bases). V lost 5 bases to trimming and J lost 5 bases, with 12 bases between them. The CDR3 extends over 13 amino acids. Germline CDR1 and CDR2: MNHEY and SMNVEV (reference sequence). The CDR3 region is CASSLGGSETQYF. CDR3 DNA: TGTGCCAGCAGTCTTGGGGGGTCCGAGACCCAGTACTTC.

The chain has TRBV6-1 and TRBJ2-3; 13 nucleotides align to TRBD2. Germline V lookup: CDR1 MNHNS, CDR2 SASEGT. CDR3 length: 17 residues. Unmatched junction bases numbered 6, after V lost 4 bases and J lost 2 bases. The CDR3 loop is CASSVTSGGPYTDTQYF. In DNA, the CDR3 is TGTGCCAGCAGTGTGACTAGCGGGGGGCCTTACACAGATACGCAGTATTTT.

The rearrangement links TRBV19 to TRBJ2-1, with 7 bases matching TRBD1. The germline V gene encodes CDR1 LNHDA and CDR2 SQIVND (reference sequence). Trimming removed 9 bases from V and 7 bases from J; junction bases left unmatched: 9. The CDR3 sequence is 13 residues long. The CDR3 region is CASQTGTINEQFF. CDR3 nucleotides: TGTGCCAGCCAGACAGGGACCATAAATGAGCAGTTCTTC.

This clone has a handful of counts. This chain uses TRBV6-6 with TRBJ1-5, with D unresolved. Germline-derived CDR1 and CDR2 are MNHNY and SVGAGI (reference sequence). V was trimmed by 6 bases and J by 6 bases, leaving 6 bases between them. CDR3 length: 11 amino acids. The CDR3 coding sequence is TGTGCCAGCAGCCAGGCTCAGCCCCAGCATTTT. Encoded protein: CASSQAQPQHF.

For this clone: The same CDR3 arises from other DNA sequences in this sample as well. CDR3: CASSPGGFTYEQYF. In nucleotides, the CDR3 is TGCGCCAGCAGCCCAGGGGGTTTCACCTACGAGCAGTACTTC. The chain links TRBV10-1 to TRBJ2-7; 7 bases line up with TRBD1. The germline gives CDR1 WNHNN, CDR2 SYGVQD (reference sequence). The CDR3 totals 14 residues. V gave up 6 bases and J gave up 2 bases; unmatched junction bases: 7.

CDR3 sequence: CASSPLRENTGELFF. The DNA for the CDR3 is TGTGCCAGCAGCCCGTTACGGGAGAACACCGGGGAGCTGTTTTTT. The chain is built from TRBV7-9 and TRBJ2-2; maybe TRBD2 (5 bases). The CDR3 has 15 amino acids. V lost 5 bases to trimming and J lost 1 base, with 11 bases between them. Germline V gives CDR1 SEHNR, CDR2 FQNEAQ (reference sequence).

The chain couples TRBV29-1 to TRBJ2-7; TRBD1 agrees at 8 bases. The germline CDR1 and CDR2 sequences are SQVTM and ANQGSEA. With 6 bases clipped from V and 3 bases from J, the junction kept 10 bases outside the gene matches. The CDR3 consists of 14 residues. The CDR3 region is CSVTPTGAYYEQYF. The CDR3 DNA reads TGCAGCGTGACCCCGACAGGGGCGTACTACGAGCAGTACTTC.

The J gene is TRBJ1-6, the V gene TRBV6-4; no firm D call. Germline lookup yields CDR1 MRHNA and CDR2 SNTAGT. The CDR3 is made up of 13 amino acids. The V end lost 6 bases, the J end lost 4 bases, and 7 bases lay between the germline ends. CDR3 DNA: TGTGCCAGCAGCACAGAGTATAATTCACCCCTCCACTTT. Translating it yields CASSTEYNSPLHF.

The table lists this clone with a few counts. The chain uses TRBV6-6 and TRBJ1-3; TRBD1 matches 7 bases. The CDR3 length is 15 residues. Losses at the gene ends were 5 bases for V and 1 base for J; bases not matched to a gene: 5. CDR1 and CDR2 (germline): MNHNY, SVGAGI (reference sequence). The CDR3: CASSNTGVSGNTIYF. The CDR3 DNA is TGTGCCAGCAGTAATACAGGGGTATCTGGAAACACCATATATTTT.

The rearrangement links TRBV6-1 to TRBJ2-7; D possibly corresponds to TRBD2 (5 bases). The length of the CDR3 is 12 residues. Germline V lookup: CDR1 MNHNS, CDR2 SASEGT. Trimming took 2 bases from V and 4 from J, leaving 6 bases between them. This CDR3 reads CASSERGYEQYF. Written as DNA, the CDR3 is TGTGCCAGCAGTGAACGGGGTTACGAGCAGTACTTC.